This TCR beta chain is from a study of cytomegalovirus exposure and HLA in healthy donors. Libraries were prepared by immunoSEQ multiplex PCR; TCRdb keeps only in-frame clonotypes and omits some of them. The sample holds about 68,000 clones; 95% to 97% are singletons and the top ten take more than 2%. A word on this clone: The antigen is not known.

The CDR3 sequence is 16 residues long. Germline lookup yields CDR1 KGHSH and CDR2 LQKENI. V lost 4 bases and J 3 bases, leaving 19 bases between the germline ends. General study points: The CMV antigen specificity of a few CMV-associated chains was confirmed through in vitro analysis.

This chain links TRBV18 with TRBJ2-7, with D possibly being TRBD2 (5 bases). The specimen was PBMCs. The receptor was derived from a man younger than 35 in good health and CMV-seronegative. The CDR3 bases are TGTGCCAGCTCACGAGGGTTGAGCGGACCCGACTACGAGCAGTACTTC. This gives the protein CASSRGLSGPDYEQYF. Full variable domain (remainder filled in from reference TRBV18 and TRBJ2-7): NAGVMQNPRHLVRRRGQEARLRCSPMKGHSHVYWYRQLPEEGLKFMVYLQKENIIDESGMPKERFSAEFPKEGPSILRIQQVVRGDSAAYFCASSRGLSGPDYEQYFGPGTRLTVT.